This TCR beta chain was identified in a study of cytomegalovirus exposure and HLA in healthy donors (dated 2017 in TCRdb). For the wider study: According to an earlier analysis of 550 to 700 of the donors, roughly 180 million T cells yielded 95 million to 140 million unique TCR beta sequences and about 300 Gb of sequence data. HLA typing covered class I and class II loci at four-digit resolution. On average, around 240,000 unique TCR beta nucleotide sequences were sequenced per donor among a few hundred genotyped donors of the cohort, with 15% to 20% of those sequences being non-productive. Typing coverage varied by locus: about 629-640 donors for A, B, C, DRB1 and DQB1; approximately 560 for DQA1; over 600 for DPA1; about 450 for DPB1. Besides the first cohort of about 730 subjects, a separate validation cohort made up of over 95 different subjects was used. The study combined high-throughput TCR immunosequencing, statistical association of individual TCRs with disease status, and machine learning to predict cytomegalovirus infection status. In an earlier analysis of roughly 600 of the donors, high-throughput TCR beta sequencing was used to judge whether each TCR beta V gene segment behaved as functional or pseudogenic. Roughly 300 gigabases of sequencing data and around 90 million unique TCR sequences made up an early release that covered approximately 650 HLA-typed donors. The T cell repertoires of roughly 660 subjects were profiled by immunosequencing and related to cytomegalovirus serostatus. A later analysis re-analyzed previously published TCR beta repertoires from several hundred donors and added high-resolution HLA genotyping to study TCR occurrence patterns. The study was designed to test whether signatures of past pathogen exposure could be identified by cataloging public T cell receptors. In the later analysis, no new phenotypic data were used to find candidate immune exposures; instead, reliance was placed on TCR beta sequences and their occurrence across donors. Donor age, sex, ethnicity and CMV serostatus were compiled together with the repertoire data. A later genetic analysis took genome-wide SNP genotypes for about 55% of the 666 donors and used that subset as a discovery cohort. Every discovery cohort repertoire had been produced on one sequencing platform. Among the roughly 430 genotyped donors, around 81% belonged to the genetic ancestry cluster associated with self-reported Caucasian donors. Because of strong linkage in the cohort, four to six DR-DQ haplotypes were treated as single units for association and clustering.

For this clone: The target of this receptor is not known. No base qualities exist here, and no much larger clone lies one base off it.

Points the paper makes about the study in general: Strong co-occurrence of HLA alleles, especially DR and DQ, made assigning TCR associations to individual alleles difficult. In a later analysis, several top co-occurrence clusters were reported to appear linked to parvovirus B19, influenza, CMV and Epstein-Barr virus. According to a later genetic analysis, donors in an Asian-associated ancestry cluster had fewer N-insertions in productive TCRs than the approximately 690-donor mean. A later analysis found that TCR association rates varied across HLA loci, with DRB1 alleles showing the most associated TCRs and HLA-C alleles the fewest. In a later analysis, 16,951 TCR beta sequences were associated with specific HLA alleles at a false discovery rate of 0.05. Because some donors lacked HLA typing at each locus, the association tests relied only on the typed subset. Some IMGT-functional V segments, including TRBV6-2 and TRBV6-3, could not be distinguished by the 87-base-pair reads and were therefore excluded. A further reported finding was that TCR beta sequences accurately predicted the HLA-A and HLA-B alleles for most subjects in the first cohort. A later analysis found that most CMV-associated TCR beta chains appeared HLA-restricted, with HLA associations seemingly driven largely by CMV exposure. A later analysis found that HLA-associated TCR beta chains were more clonally expanded and had lower generation probabilities than equally common non-associated chains. Correlated functional status among segregating V segments might reflect linkage disequilibrium, but an unknown experimental factor could not be ruled out. In both the original and validation cohorts, the classifier was reported to diagnose cytomegalovirus status with high specificity and sensitivity. A later genetic analysis associated a missense DCLRE1C variant with V-gene and J-gene trimming of TCR beta chains, and an independent cohort replicated the association. Approximately 18 rarely observed V segments, including chromosome 9 orphons, were excluded from the earlier analysis of some 590 of the donors because counts were too low. Broadly in line with IMGT annotations, most TCR beta V segments showed up in productive rearrangements about 87% or about 30% of the time in an earlier analysis of under 700 of the donors. The cohort was sequenced for TCR beta chains only, and without alpha or paired-chain data the features that could be detected were limited. The study listed 150 to 200 TCR beta chains as associated with cytomegalovirus. A group of highly shared sequence variants was considered likely to be a technical artifact of the sequencing pipeline. Immune exposure information for the cohort was limited to CMV serostatus. Roughly uniform sequencing depth across donors was assumed in presence/absence analyses, although this assumption may not hold. According to the authors, the approach could potentially be generalized to other disease states and immunological phenotypes. A few of the identified cytomegalovirus-associated TCR beta chains were confirmed in vitro to be specific for cytomegalovirus antigens. Most TCR sequences were observed very rarely across donors, whereas some public TCRs were present in many individuals.

Libraries were prepared through the immunoSEQ multiplex PCR assay. For the multiplex PCR, a mixture combining 60 forward primers for TCR Vbeta segments and 13 reverse primers for TCR Jbeta segments was used. A multiplex PCR assay on genomic DNA amplified the CDR3 region of rearranged TCR beta genes. On the Illumina HiSeq System, the amplified TCR beta libraries were sequenced as 87-base-pair reads. As for the authors' bioinformatics: In a later analysis, 70 million to 95 million unique TCR beta chains were counted across the roughly 610 repertoires, and roughly 9.9 million of these chains were shared by at least two donors. Raw reads were error-corrected and collapsed into unique sequences by a nearest-neighbor algorithm in which closely related sequences were merged to remove PCR and sequencing errors. CDR3 sequences were aligned to IMGT reference sequences to assign V, D and J gene segments. For a sequence to be retained, a match of at least six nucleotides was required to both a V gene segment and a J gene segment. A rearrangement was called productive if the CDR3 had no stop codons and remained in frame with V and J, and every other rearrangement was called non-productive. Following IMGT convention, CDR3 was defined as the stretch from the second conserved V-encoded cysteine up to the conserved J-encoded phenylalanine. The earlier analysis of about 640 of the donors excluded any sequence lacking an unambiguous match to a single V gene segment. An earlier analysis of a few hundred of the donors called V segments functional above 56.7% productive rearrangements and segregating when the between-donor standard deviation exceeded 5%. A statistical classification framework was developed to diagnose cytomegalovirus status using the catalog of TCR beta chain sequences. V and J gene assignment, in a later analysis, came from comparing TCR nucleotide sequences with IMGT/GENE-DB human TR gene sequences. A later analysis assigned CDR3 sequences and most-parsimonious VDJ recombination scenarios with the TCRdist pipeline. In a later analysis, each TCR beta chain was defined by its CDR3 amino acid sequence together with its V-gene family, and reads lacking a unique V-gene family were excluded. As a way to deal with suspected cross-contamination and a sequencing artifact, a later analysis dropped roughly 620 nucleotide sequences that were highly shared and had low generation probability. In a later analysis, a clonal expansion index for each public chain was calculated from normalized within-repertoire ranks of inferred template counts. In a later analysis, generation probabilities were computed with a VDJ recombination model fitted to out-of-frame rearrangements, and the resulting probabilities were checked against IGoR. In a later analysis, TCR-TCR, TCR-HLA and TCR-CMV co-occurrence was scored with hypergeometric tests, and a repertoire-size bias correction was applied to TCR pairs. A later analysis estimated false discovery rates by permuting HLA or CMV assignments 20 times. In a later analysis, co-occurring TCRs were grouped using DBSCAN, with TCRdist sequence similarity added in when clustering inside HLA-allele-positive subsets. For co-occurrence clustering, repertoires with fewer than 30,000 or more than 120,000 public chains were excluded, along with five repertoires with anomalous nucleotide sharing. TCRdb's version of the immuneACCESS table is confined to in-frame rearrangements and falls short of the full clone set. An unresolved V gene accounts for under half of the shortfall where checked; the remainder is of unknown origin. That table furnishes V, J and clone size, whereas the DNA furnished D and trimming. The sample table contains over 55,000 clones; only one count was recorded for approximately 70% of them. Of the sample, roughly 10% falls within the top ten clones.

Counted from cysteine to phenylalanine, this CDR3 has 16 amino acids. Only CDR3 DNA remains: 48 bases, in frame from the first base. Reading the germline V gene gives CDR1 SGDLS and CDR2 YYNGEE. Trimming at the junction amounts to 0 bases on V and 1 base on J, and the germline ends lie 13 bases apart. In total, over 600 healthy bone marrow donors made up the cohort. Cohort members were all nominally healthy when sampled, although unrecorded immune exposures were likely present. The donor was CMV seropositive and was included in the group of around 300 seropositive cohort members. Each donor provided a peripheral blood sample, and peripheral blood mononuclear cells were used for TCR beta sequencing. Genomic DNA was extracted from the blood cell samples with the Qiagen DNeasy Blood Extraction Kit.

This receptor chain uses TRBV9 and TRBJ1-1; TRBD1 could be the D gene, as 5 bases match. The sequence was collected from a woman aged 45-65 years in good health and CMV-seropositive. Source material: PBMCs. The DNA sequence reads TGTGCCAGCAGCGTAGCTCTGGAGGGACGGAACACTGAAGCTTTCTTT. It encodes CASSVALEGRNTEAFF.